This T cell receptor (beta chain) was observed in a study of T cell responses to AZD1222 COVID-19 vaccine. Study-wide findings and caveats: Females made up more of the donors, who were largely white British, and clonal diversity may have come out too low. An increase in Spike-specific TCR breadth and depth was observed after two AZD1222 doses. Sampling captured repertoires only after the peak T cell response.

Sequencing was performed with immunoSEQ multiplex PCR; in TCRdb, only in-frame clones are kept and a portion is missing. The repertoire holds about 150,000 clones, with over 70% as singletons. Regarding this clone: Its target is unknown.

Pooling covered second doses at about 4 or about 12 weeks. V lost 7 bases, J lost 0 bases, and 1 base lay in between. The CDR3 consists of 11 residues. The germline gives CDR1 LNHDA, CDR2 SQIVND (reference sequence). The specimen was peripheral blood, collected 28 days after the second AZD1222 dose. This chain connects TRBV19 to TRBJ2-4; D is ambiguous. The clonotype comes from an adult who received the AZD1222 COVID-19 vaccine. CDR3 in DNA: TGTGCCAGTACAGCCAAAAACATTCAGTACTTC. It specifies CASTAKNIQYF.